This T cell receptor (beta chain) was retrieved from a study of blood T cell repertoires in COVID-19. V was trimmed by 6 bases and J by 2 bases, leaving 16 bases between them. This CDR3 is built from 15 residues. Germline V CDR1 and CDR2: MDHEN, SYDVKM. Assay used: immunoSEQ multiplex PCR; TCRdb lists only in-frame clones, some missing. The sample includes about 380,000 clones, 88% seen only once; the top ten take 1.2%. This chain connects TRBV28 to TRBJ2-5, with D maybe TRBD2 (6 bases). Material: PBMCs or T cells enriched from blood (not recorded which). The receptor was derived from a woman aged 18-29 years who had recovered from COVID-19. The CDR3 reads CASRPSLGLQETQYF. The CDR3 bases are TGTGCCAGCAGACCCTCACTGGGACTGCAAGAGACCCAGTACTTC.